A selection of T cell receptor beta chains follows, all from one sample in a study of blood T cell repertoires in COVID-19. Generated by immunoSEQ multiplex PCR, the TCRdb table keeps only in-frame clones and is missing some. The data show almost 300,000 clones, under 90% seen once. The sample was peripheral blood. Receptor source: a woman in her 30s with COVID-19, enrolled during active disease. CDR3s leave out the opening cysteine and the closing phenylalanine or tryptophan. The size entry is marked missing in some rows and otherwise reads once, few, many or a size class.

ASSQGDSLKAF TRBV4-1 - TRBJ1-1
AWSVPRFSTEAF TRBV30 - TRBJ1-1
ASSRTNEQY TRBV5-4 - TRBJ2-7
ASSRTSGLDTQY TRBV3-1/TRBV3-2 - TRBJ2-3
ASSPGGARNTIY TRBV6-5 - TRBJ1-3
ASSFDPGFGANEKLF TRBV5-5 once TRBJ1-4
ASSSSQAEWGGYNEQF TRBV11-2 - TRBJ2-1
ASTETGSIHEQY TRBV28 - TRBJ2-7
ASSLDINMNTEAF TRBV5-1 few TRBJ1-1
SAREVYGYT TRBV20-1 - TRBJ1-2
ASSPLGQNDGYT TRBV5-6 - TRBJ1-2
ASSQRAGVFDTQY TRBV3-1/TRBV3-2 - TRBJ2-3
ASRPAASYGYT TRBV12-3/TRBV12-4 - TRBJ1-2
ASSFVSNTEAF TRBV27 few TRBJ1-1
ASSLAPQGSGNTIY TRBV5-1 - TRBJ1-3
ASSLIWGQGESPLH TRBV7-2 - TRBJ1-6
ASSPRDRGVGYT TRBV7-2 many TRBJ1-2